Shown below are 17 T cell receptor beta chains from a single sample sequenced in a study of T cells in Graves' hyperthyroidism and ophthalmopathy. The investigators amplified TCR beta CDR3 regions from RNA transcripts. Primed by the HTBI set, a first-round RT-PCR was run on the TCR CDR3. TCRdb recomputed calls from the multiplex PCR reads with MiXCR, one row per CDR3 protein. The sample has some 650,000 distinct CDR3 sequences; 16% are singletons. The sequencing sample was made of blood. The source of these receptors is a middle-aged woman with Graves' ophthalmopathy.

This clonotype was found many times. The chain's CDR3 is CASSLRTGSTGELFF. In DNA, the CDR3 is TGTGCCAGCAGCCTCAGGACAGGATCAACCGGGGAGCTGTTTTTT. V gene TRBV7-6 combines with J gene TRBJ2-2; 7 positions match TRBD1. This CDR3 is 15 amino acids long. The V gene end was trimmed by 5 bases and the J gene end by 5 bases; junction bases not matched to a gene: 8. Germline lookup yields CDR1 SGHVS and CDR2 FNYEAQ.

There are many counts of this clonotype. The gene calls are TRBV6-1 and TRBJ2-7; D perhaps matches TRBD2 (5 bases). V lost 5 bases and J lost 0, with 8 bases in between. Germline CDR1 MNHNS, CDR2 SASEGT. The CDR3 loop spans 13 amino acids. This CDR3 is CASSTRDSYEQYF. The CDR3 DNA reads TGTGCCAGCAGTACCCGGGACTCCTACGAGCAGTACTTC.

This clonotype was seen repeatedly, ten times or more. The chain combines TRBV6-1 with TRBJ2-5; 9 nucleotides align to TRBD2. In germline, CDR1 is MNHNS, CDR2 SASEGT. V gave up 7 bases and J gave up 4 bases; unmatched junction bases: 4. CDR3 size: 13 residues. This chain's CDR3 is CASKLAGLETQYF. The DNA for the CDR3 is TGTGCCAGCAAACTAGCGGGTTTAGAGACCCAGTACTTC.

This clonotype appeared many times. J is TRBJ1-2 and V is TRBV4-2, with D unclear. V lost 0 bases and J 8 bases, leaving 4 bases between the germline ends. The CDR3 is 11 amino acids. Germline V gives CDR1 LGHNA, CDR2 YNFKEQ. CDR3 sequence (DNA): TGTGCCAGCAGCCAAGACGTCGGCTACACCTTC. Protein: CASSQDVGYTF.

The rearrangement joins TRBV7-2 to TRBJ2-1, with a tentative D call TRBD1 (6 bases). Trimming left V 7 bases short and J 7 bases short, with 20 bases between. Germline assignment: CDR1 SGHTA and CDR2 FQGNSA. The CDR3 has 15 amino acids. CDR3 nucleotides: TGTGCCAGCACAGGACAGTGGGATGAAAGAAATGAGCAGTTCTTC. Translating gives CASTGQWDERNEQFF. Combining the CDR3 with reference TRBV7-2 and TRBJ2-1 gives the whole variable domain GAGVSQSPSNKVTEKGKDVELRCDPISGHTALYWYRQSLGQGLEFLIYFQGNSAPDKSGLPSDRFSAERTGGSVSTLTIQRTQQEDSAVYLCASTGQWDERNEQFFGPGTRLTVL.

In its sample, this clonotype was seen a few times. V gene TRBV5-8 combines with J gene TRBJ1-2; 7 bases agree with TRBD1. There are 15 residues in the CDR3. J lost 5 bases, V lost 0 bases, and 7 bases had no gene match. CDR1 is SGHTS and CDR2 is YDEGEE in the germline V gene. For the CDR3, the DNA is TGTGCCAGCAGCTTGGGACCCGGGACAGCTTATGGCTACACCTTC. Protein: CASSLGPGTAYGYTF.

V gene TRBV4-1 combines with J gene TRBJ2-2; TRBD2 agrees at 12 bases. Germline-derived CDR1 and CDR2 are MGHRA and YSYEKL. The V and J ends lost 5 bases and 4 bases, in that order; junction bases with no gene match: 8. There are 17 residues in the CDR3. The DNA for the CDR3 is TGCGCCAGCAGCGACCGGACTAGCGGGGTGACCACCGGGGAGCTGTTTTTT. It codes for CASSDRTSGVTTGELFF.

The rearrangement joins TRBV5-4 to TRBJ2-6; possible D gene TRBD2, 5 bases. The CDR3 consists of 16 residues. V dropped 4 bases and J dropped 2 bases, with 13 bases sitting between them. Germline values: CDR1 SGHNT, CDR2 YYREEE (reference sequence). In DNA, the CDR3 is TGTGCCAGCAGCAAAAGAGTGGGAGCTGGGGCCAACGTCCTGACTTTC. Its translation: CASSKRVGAGANVLTF.

At least ten counts were recorded for this clonotype. The V gene is TRBV2, the J gene TRBJ2-1; 9 nucleotides line up with TRBD1. This CDR3 is 14 amino acids long. Trimming removed 4 bases from V and 6 bases from J; junction bases left unmatched: 4. Germline V gene lookup returns CDR1 SNHLY and CDR2 FYNNEI. CDR3 nucleotides: TGTGCCAGCAGTGGTGGGACAGGGACCAATGAGCAGTTCTTC. This sequence encodes CASSGGTGTNEQFF.

This clonotype was seen a handful of times. The genes are TRBV6-1 and TRBJ2-3, with TRBD2 matching 9 bases. J was trimmed by 0 bases and V by 6 bases; bases with no gene match: 10. The CDR3 is 17 residues long. CDR1 and CDR2 (germline): MNHNS, SASEGT. The CDR3 region has the DNA TGTGCCAGCAGCCCCGCTAGCGGGGACCCTAGCACAGATACGCAGTATTTT. As protein: CASSPASGDPSTDTQYF.

This clonotype was seen repeatedly, ten times or more. The rearrangement joins TRBV20-1 to TRBJ2-3; D may correspond to TRBD1 or TRBD2 (6 bases each). Trimming cost V 0 bases and J 8 bases, with 18 bases left between them. Germline V lookup: CDR1 DFQATT, CDR2 SNEGSKA (reference sequence). The CDR3 has 15 residues. CDR3 region: CSARDIDRPGGTQYF. DNA for the CDR3: TGCAGTGCTAGAGATATAGACAGGCCCGGGGGTACGCAGTATTTT.

This chain connects TRBV4-1 to TRBJ2-3; D is ambiguous. Germline V lookup: CDR1 MGHRA, CDR2 YSYEKL. The length of the CDR3 is 15 residues. The germline V and J ends were trimmed by 1 base and 6 bases, with 14 bases remaining between them. The CDR3: CASSQGFTARDTQYF. In DNA, the CDR3 is TGCGCCAGCAGCCAAGGGTTTACGGCGCGGGATACGCAGTATTTT.

This clonotype was found many times. The chain combines TRBV12-3 or TRBV12-4 with TRBJ2-1, with 13 nucleotides matching TRBD2. Trimming at V came to 5 bases and at J to 8 bases, leaving 6 bases not matched to a gene. There are 15 residues in the CDR3. The CDR3: CASSTSGRALDEQFF. CDR3 DNA: TGTGCCAGCAGTACTAGCGGGAGGGCCCTAGATGAGCAGTTCTTC.

This clonotype was seen ten or more times. The chain uses TRBV6-1 and TRBJ1-5, with 11 bases lining up with TRBD1. Germline assignment: CDR1 MNHNS and CDR2 SASEGT. Trimming cost V 6 bases and J 5 bases; bases outside gene matches: 6. The length of the CDR3 is 15 residues. The CDR3 is CASSGQGALHQPQHF. The CDR3 nucleotides are TGTGCCAGCAGCGGACAGGGGGCGTTACATCAGCCCCAGCATTTT.

This clonotype was seen at least ten times. The rearrangement links TRBV3-1 to TRBJ1-6, with D perhaps matching TRBD1 (5 bases). This CDR3 is 16 amino acids long. V dropped 1 base and J dropped 7 bases, with 14 bases sitting between them. Germline values: CDR1 LGHDT, CDR2 YNNKEL (reference sequence). CDR3 sequence: CASSQGGGAGNSPLHF. CDR3 DNA: TGTGCCAGCAGCCAAGGCGGGGGTGCGGGAAATTCACCCCTCCACTTT.

This clonotype was recorded many times. CDR3 in amino acids: CASRLGHQSYEQYF. The CDR3 DNA reads TGTGCCAGCAGGCTAGGACACCAGTCCTACGAGCAGTACTTC. J is TRBJ2-7 and V is TRBV27; possible D gene TRBD1, 5 bases. The CDR3 length is 14 residues. V was pared by 6 bases and J by 1 base, with 13 bases between. The germline V gene has CDR1 MNHEY and CDR2 SMNVEV (reference sequence).

Ten or more counts support this clonotype. This chain uses TRBV10-1 with TRBJ2-3; D perhaps matches TRBD2 (6 bases). CDR1 and CDR2 (germline): WNHNN, SYGVQD (reference sequence). This CDR3 comprises 16 residues. The ends were cut back, 5 bases at V and 2 bases at J, with 17 bases in the middle. CDR3 coding DNA: TGCGCCAGCAGTTCGGGCGGGAACCCCCTCACAGATACGCAGTATTTT. It specifies CASSSGGNPLTDTQYF.